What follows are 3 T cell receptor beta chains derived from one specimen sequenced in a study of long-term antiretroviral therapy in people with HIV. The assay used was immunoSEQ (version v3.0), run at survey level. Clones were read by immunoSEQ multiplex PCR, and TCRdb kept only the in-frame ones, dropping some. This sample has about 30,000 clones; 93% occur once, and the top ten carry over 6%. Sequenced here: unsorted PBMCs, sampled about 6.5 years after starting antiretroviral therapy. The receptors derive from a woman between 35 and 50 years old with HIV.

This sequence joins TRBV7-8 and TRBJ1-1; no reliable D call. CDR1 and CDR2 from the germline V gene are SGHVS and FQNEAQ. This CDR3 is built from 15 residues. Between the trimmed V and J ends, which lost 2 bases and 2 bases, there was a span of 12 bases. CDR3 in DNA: TGTGCCAGCAGCTTAACAGTCTCGGGAAACACTGAAGCTTTCTTT. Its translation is CASSLTVSGNTEAFF.

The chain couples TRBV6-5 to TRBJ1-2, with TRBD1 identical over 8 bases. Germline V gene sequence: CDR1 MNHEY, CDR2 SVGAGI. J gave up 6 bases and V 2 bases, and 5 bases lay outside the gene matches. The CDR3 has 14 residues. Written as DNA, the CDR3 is TGTGCCAGCAGTTACAACGGACAGGGTAATGGCTACACCTTC. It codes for CASSYNGQGNGYTF.

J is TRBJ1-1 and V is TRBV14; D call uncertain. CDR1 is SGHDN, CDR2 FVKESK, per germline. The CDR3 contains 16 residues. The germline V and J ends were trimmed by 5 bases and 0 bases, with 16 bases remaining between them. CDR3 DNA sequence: TGTGCCAGCAGCTCGCGAGTCGGGGTCATGAACACTGAAGCTTTCTTT. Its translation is CASSSRVGVMNTEAFF. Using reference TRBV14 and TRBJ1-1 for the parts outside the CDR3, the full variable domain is EAGVTQFPSHSVIEKGQTVTLRCDPISGHDNLYWYRRVMGKEIKFLLHFVKESKQDESGMPNNRFLAERTGGTYSTLKVQPAELEDSGVYFCASSSRVGVMNTEAFFGQGTRLTVV.